Listed below are T cell receptor beta chains from one sample, sequenced in a study of shared clonotypes between healthy human individuals. Profiling relied on immunoSEQ multiplex PCR, and the TCRdb table lists in-frame clones only, not all of them. Among a few million clones listed, about 94% were seen once. What was sequenced was naive CD4+ T cells sorted from blood. These receptors all stem from a man between 18 and 29 years old in good health. Each CDR3 is given with its conserved first and last residue. Fields, in order: V gene, J gene, D gene, clone size, CDR3 protein, CDR3 DNA. D genes are given only for firm matches. Clone size is not always given. Where it is, it says once, few, many or a class for expanded clones.

v_gene: TRBV30; j_gene: TRBJ2-7; d_gene: .; abundance: .; CDR3aa: CAWNGRGHYEQYF; CDR3nt: TGTGCCTGGAATGGACGGGGCCACTACGAGCAGTACTTC
v_gene: TRBV27; j_gene: TRBJ2-1; d_gene: TRBD1; abundance: .; CDR3aa: CASSYLSGTVLFF; CDR3nt: TGTGCCAGCAGTTACCTATCCGGGACAGTGCTGTTCTTC
v_gene: TRBV10-2; j_gene: TRBJ2-3; d_gene: .; abundance: .; CDR3aa: CASSKIDTQYF; CDR3nt: TGCGCCAGCAGTAAAATCGATACGCAGTATTTT
v_gene: TRBV5-4; j_gene: TRBJ1-6; d_gene: .; abundance: .; CDR3aa: CASSLKGQSYSPLHF; CDR3nt: TGTGCCAGCAGCTTGAAGGGGCAATCCTATTCACCCCTCCACTTT
v_gene: TRBV18; j_gene: TRBJ2-7; d_gene: .; abundance: .; CDR3aa: CASSPPTVLYEQYF; CDR3nt: TGTGCCAGCTCACCACCTACGGTTCTGTACGAGCAGTACTTC
v_gene: TRBV6-6; j_gene: TRBJ1-2; d_gene: .; abundance: .; CDR3aa: CASSYGMGYGYTF; CDR3nt: TGTGCCAGCAGTTACGGAATGGGCTATGGCTACACCTTC
v_gene: TRBV19; j_gene: TRBJ1-2; d_gene: .; abundance: .; CDR3aa: CASHRTGTYTF; CDR3nt: TGTGCCAGTCATCGTACCGGGACCTACACCTTC
v_gene: TRBV6-5; j_gene: TRBJ2-3; d_gene: .; abundance: .; CDR3aa: CASTSGLGTDTQYF; CDR3nt: TGTGCCAGCACCTCGGGGTTGGGCACAGATACGCAGTATTTT
v_gene: TRBV11-2; j_gene: TRBJ2-3; d_gene: .; abundance: .; CDR3aa: CASSLGVATNTDTQYF; CDR3nt: TGTGCCAGCAGCTTAGGGGTGGCAACTAACACAGATACGCAGTATTTT
v_gene: TRBV11-2; j_gene: TRBJ1-1; d_gene: TRBD1; abundance: .; CDR3aa: CASRAGQVGTEAFF; CDR3nt: TGTGCCAGCAGGGCAGGACAGGTGGGCACTGAAGCTTTCTTT
v_gene: TRBV12-1; j_gene: TRBJ2-5; d_gene: .; abundance: .; CDR3aa: CASSSAGEGEETQYF; CDR3nt: TGTGCCAGCAGCTCAGCTGGGGAGGGAGAAGAGACCCAGTACTTC
v_gene: TRBV2; j_gene: TRBJ2-1; d_gene: TRBD2; abundance: .; CDR3aa: CASSPSGNSYNEQFF; CDR3nt: TGTGCCAGCAGTCCTAGCGGAAATTCCTACAATGAGCAGTTCTTC
v_gene: TRBV19; j_gene: TRBJ1-5; d_gene: .; abundance: .; CDR3aa: CASSIFLLGGQPQHF; CDR3nt: TGTGCCAGTAGTATTTTTCTCCTGGGGGGGCAGCCCCAGCATTTT
v_gene: TRBV10-3; j_gene: TRBJ1-2; d_gene: .; abundance: once; CDR3aa: CAISVVMGGEGYTF; CDR3nt: TGTGCCATCAGCGTAGTAATGGGTGGTGAAGGCTACACCTTC
v_gene: TRBV5-6; j_gene: TRBJ2-7; d_gene: TRBD1; abundance: .; CDR3aa: CASSLRGTGPYEQYF; CDR3nt: TGTGCCAGCAGCTTGCGAGGGACAGGGCCCTACGAGCAGTACTTC
v_gene: TRBV5-4; j_gene: TRBJ2-7; d_gene: TRBD1; abundance: .; CDR3aa: CASSLSGTGGGYEQYF; CDR3nt: TGTGCCAGCAGCTTATCCGGGACAGGGGGCGGTTACGAGCAGTACTTC
v_gene: TRBV13; j_gene: TRBJ2-7; d_gene: .; abundance: .; CDR3aa: CASRGAGSSYEQYF; CDR3nt: TGTGCCAGCAGGGGGGCGGGGAGCTCCTACGAGCAGTACTTC